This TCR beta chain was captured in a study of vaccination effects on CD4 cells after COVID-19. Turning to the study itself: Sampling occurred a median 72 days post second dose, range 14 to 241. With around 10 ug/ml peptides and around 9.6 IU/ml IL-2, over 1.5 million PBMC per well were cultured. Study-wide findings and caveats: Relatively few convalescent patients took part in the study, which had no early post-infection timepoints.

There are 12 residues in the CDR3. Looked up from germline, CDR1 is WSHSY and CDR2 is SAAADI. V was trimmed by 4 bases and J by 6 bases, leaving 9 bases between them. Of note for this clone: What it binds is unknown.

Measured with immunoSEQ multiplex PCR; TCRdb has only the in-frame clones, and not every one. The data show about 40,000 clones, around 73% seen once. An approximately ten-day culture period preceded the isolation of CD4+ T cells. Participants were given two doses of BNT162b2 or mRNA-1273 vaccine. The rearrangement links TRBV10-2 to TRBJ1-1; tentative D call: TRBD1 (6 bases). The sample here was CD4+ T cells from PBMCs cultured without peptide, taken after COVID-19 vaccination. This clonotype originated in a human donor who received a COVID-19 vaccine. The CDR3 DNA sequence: TGCGCCAGCAGTGTTAAGGGGGCTGAAGCTTTCTTT. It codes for CASSVKGAEAFF.